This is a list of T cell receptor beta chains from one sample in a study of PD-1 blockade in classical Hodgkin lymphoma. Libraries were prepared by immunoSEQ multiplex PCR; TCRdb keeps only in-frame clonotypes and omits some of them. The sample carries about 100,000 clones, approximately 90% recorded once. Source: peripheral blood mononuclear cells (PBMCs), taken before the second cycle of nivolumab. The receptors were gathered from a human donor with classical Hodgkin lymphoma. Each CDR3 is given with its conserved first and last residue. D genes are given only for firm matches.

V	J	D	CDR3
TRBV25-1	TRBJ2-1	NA	CASSDPGTPLFEQFF
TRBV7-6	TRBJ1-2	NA	CASSPSTGDNYGYTF
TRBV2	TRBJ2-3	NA	CASSESVEASTDTQYF
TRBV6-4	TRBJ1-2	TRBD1	CASSRTGGENYGYTF
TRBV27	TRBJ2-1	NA	CASSPNRVEQFF
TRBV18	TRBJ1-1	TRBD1	CASSPPGQINTEAFF
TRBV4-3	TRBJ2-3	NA	CASSQDGSRADTQYF
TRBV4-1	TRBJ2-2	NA	CASSQLLRPDTGELFF
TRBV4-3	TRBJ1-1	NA	CASRGGNTEAFF
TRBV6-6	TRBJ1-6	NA	CASINPGGWSLHF
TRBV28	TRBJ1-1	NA	CASRLSWAGAFF
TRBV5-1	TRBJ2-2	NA	CASSLVIGGNTGELFF
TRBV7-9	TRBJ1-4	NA	CASSPNHNEKLFF
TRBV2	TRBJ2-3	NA	CASSGGGDPSADTQYF
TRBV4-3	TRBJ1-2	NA	CASSQGRKGAGYTF
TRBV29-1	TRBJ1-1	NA	CSAGDRSEAFF
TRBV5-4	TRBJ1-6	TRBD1	CASSAPGTGGDGSPLHF
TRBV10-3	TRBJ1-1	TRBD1	CASRVGQGDTEAFF
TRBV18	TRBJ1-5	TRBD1	CASSPPLTGADQPQHF
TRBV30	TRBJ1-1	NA	CAWSDSMNTEAFF
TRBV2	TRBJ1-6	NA	CASSVRAAYNSPLHF
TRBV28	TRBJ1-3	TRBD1	CASSSPGGNSNTIYF
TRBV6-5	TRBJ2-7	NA	CASSYSAPPYEQYF
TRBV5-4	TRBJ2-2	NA	CASRETGNTGELFF
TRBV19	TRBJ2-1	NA	CASSINPPNDEQFF